In this sample, the clone carrying this T cell receptor beta chain turned up a few times. The record originates from a study of blood T cells in healthy people across ages. Combining a sample-barcoded 5' primer with a J-beta primer mix, a second PCR ran for about 7 to 11 cycles. MiXCR, run by TCRdb on the 5' RACE reads, gives a single entry per CDR3 protein. In the table there are 1 million to 1.2 million distinct CDR3 sequences, more than 30% of which are singletons. This CDR3 comprises 15 residues. Germline values: CDR1 SEHNR, CDR2 FQNEAQ (reference sequence). V lost 5 bases and J 0 bases, leaving 12 bases between the germline ends.

The clonotype originates from a man aged 18-30 years in good health. The rearrangement links TRBV7-9 to TRBJ2-3; unclear D gene. The specimen sequenced was blood. CDR3 protein: CASSPAGASTDTQYF. The CDR3, as DNA: TGTGCCAGCAGCCCAGCTGGTGCGAGCACAGATACGCAGTATTTT.